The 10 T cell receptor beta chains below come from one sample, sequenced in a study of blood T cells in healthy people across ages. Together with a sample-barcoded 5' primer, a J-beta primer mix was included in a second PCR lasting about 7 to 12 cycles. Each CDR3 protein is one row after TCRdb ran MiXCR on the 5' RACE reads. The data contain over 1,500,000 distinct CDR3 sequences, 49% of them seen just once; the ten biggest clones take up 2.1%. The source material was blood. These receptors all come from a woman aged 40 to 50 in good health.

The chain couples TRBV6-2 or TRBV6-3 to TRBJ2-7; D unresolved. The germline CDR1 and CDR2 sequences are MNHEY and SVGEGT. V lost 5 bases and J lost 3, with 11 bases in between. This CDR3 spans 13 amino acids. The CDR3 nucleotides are TGTGCCAGCAGTCACCACAGTGTCTACGAGCAGTACTTC. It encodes CASSHHSVYEQYF.

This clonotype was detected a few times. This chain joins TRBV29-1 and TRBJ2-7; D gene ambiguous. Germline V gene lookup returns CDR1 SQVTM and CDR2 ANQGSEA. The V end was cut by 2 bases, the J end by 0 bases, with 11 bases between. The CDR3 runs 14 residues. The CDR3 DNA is TGCAGCGTTGAATTAGGGTCGAGCTCCTACGAGCAGTACTTC. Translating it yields CSVELGSSSYEQYF.

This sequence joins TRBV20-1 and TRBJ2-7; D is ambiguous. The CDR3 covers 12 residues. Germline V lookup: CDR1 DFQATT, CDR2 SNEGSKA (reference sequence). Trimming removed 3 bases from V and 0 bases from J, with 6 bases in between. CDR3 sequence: CSARIDSYEQYF. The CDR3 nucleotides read TGCAGTGCTAGGATAGACTCCTACGAGCAGTACTTC.

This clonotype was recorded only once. This chain's CDR3 is CASNKQGARGNEQFF. CDR3 DNA: TGTGCCAGCAACAAACAGGGGGCGCGTGGCAATGAGCAGTTCTTC. This chain uses TRBV14 with TRBJ2-1; TRBD1 matches 9 bases. Germline loops: CDR1 SGHDN, CDR2 FVKESK. The CDR3 loop spans 15 amino acids. The junction had 10 bases not matched to a gene; V was cut back by 7 bases and J by 6 bases.

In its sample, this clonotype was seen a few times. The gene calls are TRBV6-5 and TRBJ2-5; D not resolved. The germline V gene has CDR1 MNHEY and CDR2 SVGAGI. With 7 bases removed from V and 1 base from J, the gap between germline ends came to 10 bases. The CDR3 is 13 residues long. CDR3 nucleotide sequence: TGTGCCAGCACACCAGGCTTCCAAGAGACCCAGTACTTC. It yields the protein CASTPGFQETQYF.

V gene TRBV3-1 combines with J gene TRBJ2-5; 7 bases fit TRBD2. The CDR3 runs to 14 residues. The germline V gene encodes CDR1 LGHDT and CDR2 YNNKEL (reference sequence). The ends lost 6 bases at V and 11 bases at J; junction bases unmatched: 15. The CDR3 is CASRQSGVSQEQYF. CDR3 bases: TGTGCCAGCAGACAGAGCGGGGTGTCGCAGGAGCAGTACTTC.

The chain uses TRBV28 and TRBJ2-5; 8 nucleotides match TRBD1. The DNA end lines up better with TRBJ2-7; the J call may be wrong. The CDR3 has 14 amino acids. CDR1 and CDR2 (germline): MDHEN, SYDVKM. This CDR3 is CASSLSQGAHEQYF. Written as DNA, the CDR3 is TGTGCCAGCAGTTTAAGCCAGGGGGCTCACGAGCAGTACTTC.

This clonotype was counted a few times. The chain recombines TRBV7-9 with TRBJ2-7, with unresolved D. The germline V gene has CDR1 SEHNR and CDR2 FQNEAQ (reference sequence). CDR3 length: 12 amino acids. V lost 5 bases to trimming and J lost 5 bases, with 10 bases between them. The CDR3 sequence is CASSPPADEQYF. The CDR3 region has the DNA TGTGCCAGCAGCCCTCCCGCTGACGAGCAGTACTTC.

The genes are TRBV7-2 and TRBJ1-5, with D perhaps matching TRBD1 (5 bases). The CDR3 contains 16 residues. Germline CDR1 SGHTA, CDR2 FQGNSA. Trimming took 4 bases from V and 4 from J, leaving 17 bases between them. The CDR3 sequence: CASSYEGRAGNQPQHF. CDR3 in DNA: TGTGCCAGCAGCTACGAAGGCAGGGCAGGAAATCAGCCCCAGCATTTT.

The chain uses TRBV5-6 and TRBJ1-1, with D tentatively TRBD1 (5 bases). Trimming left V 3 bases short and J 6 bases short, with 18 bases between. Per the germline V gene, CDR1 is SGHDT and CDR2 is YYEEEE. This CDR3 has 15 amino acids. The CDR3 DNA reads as TGTGCCAGCAGCTCACTCCACACAGGTACTCCTGAAGCTTTCTTT. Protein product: CASSSLHTGTPEAFF.